The rows below give T cell receptor beta chains drawn from one sample of a study of molecular identifiers for immune sequencing clone quantification. One entry per CDR3 protein, called by TCRdb with MiXCR from the PCR reads. This sample has approximately 550,000 distinct CDR3 sequences; 20% to 25% occur once, and the top ten carry around 0.86%. Sample: naive CD8+ T cells from blood, with Jurkat cell RNA spiked in. These receptors were taken from a human donor in good health. Some libraries in this study had Jurkat cell RNA spiked in. Both conserved end residues are part of each CDR3. The D gene is left open where the match is weak. The listing skips clone size in some rows; elsewhere it reads once, few, many or a size class.

clone_size	j_call	d_call	v_call	cdr3_nt	cdr3_aa
many	TRBJ2-5	TRBD2	TRBV5-1	TGCGCCAGCAGCTTAACCGGACTAGCGGGGAGCTACCAAGAGACCCAGTACTTC	CASSLTGLAGSYQETQYF
.	TRBJ1-2	TRBD1	TRBV12-3/TRBV12-4	TGTGCCAGCAGTGCCACCGGGACAGGGTCTGCAGGCTACACCTTC	CASSATGTGSAGYTF
many	TRBJ1-1	.	TRBV28	TGTGCCAGCAGTTGGGGCTTGGGAGGCCGGGACACTGAAGCTTTCTTT	CASSWGLGGRDTEAFF
many	TRBJ2-7	.	TRBV28	TGTGCCAGCAGTAATGCGGTCGAGCAGTACTTC	CASSNAVEQYF
many	TRBJ1-5	.	TRBV18	TGTGCCAGCTCACGGGACACAGGGCCCATGTATCCCCAGCATTTT	CASSRDTGPMYPQHF
few	TRBJ2-1	.	TRBV10-2	TGCGCCAGCTCAGGCCACGAGCAGTTCTTC	CASSGHEQFF
.	TRBJ2-5	.	TRBV6-5	TGTGCCAGCACTAGCGCCCAAGAGACCCAGTACTTC	CASTSAQETQYF
many	TRBJ2-6	TRBD1	TRBV4-3	TGCGCCAGCAGCCAAGATATCGGACAGGCTGGGGCCAACGTCCTGACTTTC	CASSQDIGQAGANVLTF
few	TRBJ2-7	TRBD1	TRBV5-4	TGTGCCAGCGGGACAGGGGAAATCTACGAGCAGTACTTC	CASGTGEIYEQYF
.	TRBJ2-7	.	TRBV28	TGTGCCAGCACTCCGGCTAACTCCTACGAGCAGTACTTC	CASTPANSYEQYF
many	TRBJ1-5	.	TRBV6-5	TGTGCCAGCAGTTACTCCCCCAATCAGCCCCAGCATTTT	CASSYSPNQPQHF
many	TRBJ2-1	.	TRBV5-1	TGCGCCAGCAGCTTGTCAGCGCCCTCCTACAATGAGCAGTTCTTC	CASSLSAPSYNEQFF
many	TRBJ1-1	.	TRBV6-6	TGTGCCAGCAGTGGAGGTCAGACCAGGGAAGCTTTCTTT	CASSGGQTREAFF
many	TRBJ1-1	TRBD1	TRBV27	TGTGCCAGCAGTCCGACGGGACAGCCTTTGAACACTGAAGCTTTCTTT	CASSPTGQPLNTEAFF
few	TRBJ1-1	TRBD1	TRBV9	TGTGCCAGCAGCCCACAGGGGGCCACTGAAGCTTTCTTT	CASSPQGATEAFF
few	TRBJ1-6	TRBD1	TRBV20-1	TGCAGTGCTAGGGGGGCAGGGGGCGCATTTCATTCACCCCTCCACTTT	CSARGAGGAFHSPLHF
.	TRBJ2-2	TRBD1	TRBV6-5	TGTGCCAGCAGTTACGGGACAGGGGGCACCGGGGAGCTGTTTTTT	CASSYGTGGTGELFF
.	TRBJ2-1	.	TRBV25-1	TGTGCCAGCAGTGACGCCGGAGGGTACAATGAGCAGTTCTTC	CASSDAGGYNEQFF
.	TRBJ1-1	.	TRBV4-1	TGCGCCAGCAGGGATTACACTGAAGCTTTCTTT	CASRDYTEAFF
many	TRBJ2-3	.	TRBV7-9	TGTGCCAGCAGCCGGTCAGGGGGAGGCAGCACAGATACGCAGTATTTT	CASSRSGGGSTDTQYF
.	TRBJ2-7	TRBD1	TRBV19	TGTGCCAGTAGTCTCACCTCGACAGGGTTTGCAGTCGAGCAGTACTTC	CASSLTSTGFAVEQYF
many	TRBJ2-3	.	TRBV7-8	TGTGCCAGCAGCCCTACCCCCACAGATACGCAGTATTTT	CASSPTPTDTQYF
many	TRBJ2-5	.	TRBV9	TGTGCCAGCAGCGTAGTAACCCGCCAAGAGACCCAGTACTTC	CASSVVTRQETQYF
.	TRBJ2-7	TRBD2	TRBV5-3	TGTGCCAGCAGCCACATCCAGTCCGGGGGGAACGAGCAGTACTTC	CASSHIQSGGNEQYF
many	TRBJ2-1	TRBD2	TRBV7-9	TGTGCCAGCAGTCCAACCCTAGCGGGAGGGCAGGGTGAGCAGTTCTTC	CASSPTLAGGQGEQFF
many	TRBJ2-3	.	TRBV7-9	TGTGCCAGCAGCTTAGGACTATCCGTTAGCACAGATACGCAGTATTTT	CASSLGLSVSTDTQYF
.	TRBJ1-2	.	TRBV6-5	TGTGCCAGCAGTGTCGGGGCCGAGCGACATGGCTACACCTTC	CASSVGAERHGYTF
many	TRBJ2-3	.	TRBV5-8	TGTGCCAGCAGCTTGGATGGCGGTCATTCGGCAGATACGCAGTATTTT	CASSLDGGHSADTQYF
many	TRBJ2-7	.	TRBV7-6	TGTGCCAGCAGCGTCGGGAGCACCTACGAGCAGTACTTC	CASSVGSTYEQYF
many	TRBJ2-3	TRBD2	TRBV7-2	TGTGCCAGCAACTTGGGAGCGGGAGAGGAAGATACGCAGTATTTT	CASNLGAGEEDTQYF
.	TRBJ2-7	.	TRBV29-1	TGCAGCGTTTCGGGGGAGACTAGCTACGAGCAGTACTTC	CSVSGETSYEQYF
many	TRBJ2-2	.	TRBV2	TGTGCCAGCAGTGATATACAGGAAAGCACCGGGGAGCTGTTTTTT	CASSDIQESTGELFF
many	TRBJ2-3	.	TRBV14	TGTGCCAGCAGCCAAAACCCGGGGCCACGCACAGATACGCAGTATTTT	CASSQNPGPRTDTQYF
.	TRBJ2-6	.	TRBV27	TGTGCCAGCAGGCTTGTGGGCGGTTCGGCTGGGGCCAACGTCCTGACTTTC	CASRLVGGSAGANVLTF
.	TRBJ2-3	TRBD2	TRBV14	TGTGCCAGCAGGCCTTCCGGGACTAGCGGGGGACCAAGCACAGATACGCAGTATTTT	CASRPSGTSGGPSTDTQYF
.	TRBJ1-6	.	TRBV4-1	TGCGCCAGCAGCCCAGGAAGGGGTTCACCCCTCCACTTT	CASSPGRGSPLHF
.	TRBJ2-1	.	TRBV29-1	TGCAGCGTCGAACCTCGACTTCTCAATGAGCAGTTCTTC	CSVEPRLLNEQFF
.	TRBJ2-7	TRBD1	TRBV7-2	TGTGCCAGCAGCCGGACAGGGGGTCGAGAGCAGTACTTC	CASSRTGGREQYF
.	TRBJ2-7	.	TRBV27	TGTGCCAGCAGTTTTAGCAGTTCGGGGGAGCAGTACTTC	CASSFSSSGEQYF
many	TRBJ2-5	.	TRBV7-9	TGTGCCAGCAGCTTACGACTGACAGCTCACCAAGAGACCCAGTACTTC	CASSLRLTAHQETQYF
.	TRBJ2-3	.	TRBV9	TGTGCCAGCAGTGGAGGGGGGATTAGCACAGATACGCAGTATTTT	CASSGGGISTDTQYF
.	TRBJ1-2	.	TRBV12-3/TRBV12-4	TGTGCCAGCAGTTCGTCGGGATATGGCTACACCTTC	CASSSSGYGYTF
many	TRBJ2-5	.	TRBV4-3	TGCGCCAGCAGCCCGCACGGGGGCTTACAAGAGACCCAGTACTTC	CASSPHGGLQETQYF
many	TRBJ2-1	.	TRBV25-1	TGTGCCAGCAGTGTCGACAGCAGCTCCTACAATGAGCAGTTCTTC	CASSVDSSSYNEQFF
few	TRBJ2-1	.	TRBV6-5	TGTGCCAGCAGTCTAGGGGAGGAGCAGTTCTTC	CASSLGEEQFF
.	TRBJ1-1	.	TRBV18	TGTGCCAGCTCACCACCTGTAGGGAACACTGAAGCTTTCTTT	CASSPPVGNTEAFF
.	TRBJ2-5	.	TRBV6-5	TGTGCCAGCAGTTACTCGGTGGGCTCCCAAGAGACCCAGTACTTC	CASSYSVGSQETQYF
.	TRBJ1-2	.	TRBV5-6	TGTGCCAGCAGTCCAAGACAGGTTCCCTATGGCTACACCTTC	CASSPRQVPYGYTF
.	TRBJ1-4	TRBD1	TRBV7-6	TGTGCCAGCAGCCCCTCAGGGGGCGCGGCTAATGAAAAACTGTTTTTT	CASSPSGGAANEKLFF
.	TRBJ2-7	TRBD1	TRBV12-3/TRBV12-4	TGTGCCAGCAAGATGGACAGGGGGGAGCAGTACTTC	CASKMDRGEQYF
.	TRBJ2-3	TRBD2	TRBV7-9	TGTGCCAGCAGCCCAAACTGGACTAGCGGGTTCACAGATACGCAGTATTTT	CASSPNWTSGFTDTQYF